This is a list of T cell receptor beta chains from one sample in a study of CXCR3-negative and CXCR3-positive naive CD8 T cells. TCRdb reworked the 5' RACE reads into one entry per CDR3 protein, no DNA. The listing contains over 100,000 distinct CDR3 sequences. Sequenced: naive CXCR3- CD8+ T cells from blood. The source of these receptors is a human donor in good health. Some clones in this sample may be carry-over from other donors' samples. The CDR3 runs from the conserved cysteine through the conserved F or W. Each record gives: J gene, V gene, clone size, CDR3 protein. Only some rows state a clone size, as once, few, many or a class for expanded clones.

J gene: TRBJ1-3; V gene: TRBV5-6; clone size: NA; CDR3 protein: CASSGTGSGNTIYF
J gene: TRBJ2-7; V gene: TRBV20-1; clone size: NA; CDR3 protein: CSAPLGSGGPYEQYF
J gene: TRBJ2-7; V gene: TRBV4-1; clone size: NA; CDR3 protein: CASSRIARVGDEQYF
J gene: TRBJ2-7; V gene: TRBV29-1; clone size: NA; CDR3 protein: CSVEDTASSYYEQYF
J gene: TRBJ2-1; V gene: TRBV7-9; clone size: NA; CDR3 protein: CASSLAGLAGLNEQFF
J gene: TRBJ2-5; V gene: TRBV4-1; clone size: NA; CDR3 protein: CASSQAGTQETQYF
J gene: TRBJ2-5; V gene: TRBV4-1; clone size: NA; CDR3 protein: CASSQPGLAGGETQYF
J gene: TRBJ2-7; V gene: TRBV7-2; clone size: NA; CDR3 protein: CASSSREGNSYEQYF
J gene: TRBJ1-1; V gene: TRBV29-1; clone size: NA; CDR3 protein: CSVPGGGTEAFF
J gene: TRBJ2-7; V gene: TRBV9; clone size: NA; CDR3 protein: CASSPGGVNSYEQYF
J gene: TRBJ2-1; V gene: TRBV4-1; clone size: NA; CDR3 protein: CASSQAQSPYNEQFF
J gene: TRBJ2-3; V gene: TRBV4-1; clone size: NA; CDR3 protein: CASSQEGGSGRYTDTQYF
J gene: TRBJ2-7; V gene: TRBV4-1; clone size: NA; CDR3 protein: CASSQVVGGTSYEQYF
J gene: TRBJ1-1; V gene: TRBV6-6; clone size: NA; CDR3 protein: CARDPRGETEAFF
J gene: TRBJ2-3; V gene: TRBV7-8; clone size: NA; CDR3 protein: CASSLGSPGLAGADTQYF
J gene: TRBJ1-5; V gene: TRBV5-5; clone size: NA; CDR3 protein: CASSLGNSNQPQHF
J gene: TRBJ2-5; V gene: TRBV19; clone size: NA; CDR3 protein: CASSGGTGHQETQYF
J gene: TRBJ1-1; V gene: TRBV24-1; clone size: NA; CDR3 protein: CATSDLPLGAMNTEAFF
J gene: TRBJ2-1; V gene: TRBV5-1; clone size: NA; CDR3 protein: CASSLSGGYGSYNEQFF
J gene: TRBJ2-5; V gene: TRBV5-5; clone size: NA; CDR3 protein: CASSLGQIQETQYF
J gene: TRBJ1-2; V gene: TRBV27; clone size: NA; CDR3 protein: CASSIAGTASGYGYTF
J gene: TRBJ1-3; V gene: TRBV7-7; clone size: NA; CDR3 protein: CASSLRRRCSGNTIYF
J gene: TRBJ1-1; V gene: TRBV11-3; clone size: NA; CDR3 protein: CASSLDWTVNTEAFF
J gene: TRBJ2-1; V gene: TRBV19; clone size: NA; CDR3 protein: CASSAGLAGSLPYNEQFF
J gene: TRBJ1-5; V gene: TRBV7-2; clone size: NA; CDR3 protein: CASSEGTGNQPQHF
J gene: TRBJ2-7; V gene: TRBV9; clone size: NA; CDR3 protein: CASSVKTGPYEQYF
J gene: TRBJ2-1; V gene: TRBV5-5; clone size: NA; CDR3 protein: CASSLWDNNEQFF
J gene: TRBJ2-7; V gene: TRBV7-2; clone size: NA; CDR3 protein: CASSLAYITGTGHHEQYF
J gene: TRBJ2-5; V gene: TRBV3-1; clone size: NA; CDR3 protein: CASTPDSPQETQYF
J gene: TRBJ2-1; V gene: TRBV27; clone size: NA; CDR3 protein: CASSLSSGPSYNEQFF
J gene: TRBJ2-1; V gene: TRBV5-1; clone size: NA; CDR3 protein: CASSLGLDLYNEQFF
J gene: TRBJ2-1; V gene: TRBV29-1; clone size: NA; CDR3 protein: CSVDSQTYYNEQFF
J gene: TRBJ2-7; V gene: TRBV28; clone size: NA; CDR3 protein: CASSPPTTGGPRSYEQYF
J gene: TRBJ2-7; V gene: TRBV10-2; clone size: NA; CDR3 protein: CASSERIYEQYF
J gene: TRBJ2-1; V gene: TRBV20-1; clone size: NA; CDR3 protein: CSARPTSGGVYNEQFF
J gene: TRBJ1-1; V gene: TRBV29-1; clone size: NA; CDR3 protein: CSVDPGPYTEAFF
J gene: TRBJ2-5; V gene: TRBV7-8; clone size: NA; CDR3 protein: CASSPRAQPQETQYF
J gene: TRBJ2-7; V gene: TRBV4-3; clone size: NA; CDR3 protein: CASSQVRLGEQYF
J gene: TRBJ2-7; V gene: TRBV20-1; clone size: NA; CDR3 protein: CSARRQGSYEQYF
J gene: TRBJ1-1; V gene: TRBV5-4; clone size: NA; CDR3 protein: CASSLGLNPNTEAFF
J gene: TRBJ2-5; V gene: TRBV7-9; clone size: NA; CDR3 protein: CASSRYGAEETQYF
J gene: TRBJ1-4; V gene: TRBV28; clone size: NA; CDR3 protein: CASSFAGNEKLFF
J gene: TRBJ2-1; V gene: TRBV6-2/TRBV6-3; clone size: NA; CDR3 protein: CASSDRFYRANEQFF
J gene: TRBJ2-7; V gene: TRBV5-1; clone size: NA; CDR3 protein: CASSLRQGPYEQYF
J gene: TRBJ2-7; V gene: TRBV5-8; clone size: NA; CDR3 protein: CASSSAIPYEQYF
J gene: TRBJ1-5; V gene: TRBV4-3; clone size: NA; CDR3 protein: CASSQGTGNQPQHF
J gene: TRBJ1-2; V gene: TRBV7-6; clone size: NA; CDR3 protein: CASSSGQGSWYGYTF
J gene: TRBJ2-7; V gene: TRBV13; clone size: NA; CDR3 protein: CASRGPGRDSYEQYF
J gene: TRBJ2-6; V gene: TRBV21-1; clone size: NA; CDR3 protein: CASSPPEGRNSGANVLTF
J gene: TRBJ1-5; V gene: TRBV28; clone size: NA; CDR3 protein: CASSFPVSSNQPQHF
J gene: TRBJ1-6; V gene: TRBV7-9; clone size: NA; CDR3 protein: CASSPISGDPLHF
J gene: TRBJ2-2; V gene: TRBV12-3/TRBV12-4; clone size: NA; CDR3 protein: CASSTGTGLIGQLFF
J gene: TRBJ2-1; V gene: TRBV20-1; clone size: medium-sized; CDR3 protein: CSARLGDVEQFF
J gene: TRBJ2-4; V gene: TRBV7-2; clone size: NA; CDR3 protein: CASSRRLAGGVNIQYF
J gene: TRBJ2-2; V gene: TRBV29-1; clone size: NA; CDR3 protein: CSGRSLDTGELFF
J gene: TRBJ2-5; V gene: TRBV15; clone size: NA; CDR3 protein: CATTRGVEETQYF
J gene: TRBJ2-7; V gene: TRBV12-3/TRBV12-4; clone size: NA; CDR3 protein: CASSLSGRKTKYEQYF